A selection of T cell receptor beta chains follows, all from one sample in a study of OX40 agonist ivuxolimab in advanced cancers. Assay: immunoSEQ multiplex PCR; the TCRdb copy retains only in-frame clones and omits some. The profile shows over 20,000 clones, 80% to 90% of them singletons. The sample here was CD4+ or CD8+ T cells sorted from blood, taken in a trial of the OX40 agonist ivuxolimab. Receptor source: an adult with an advanced solid tumor such as melanoma, head and neck, liver or kidney cancer. Both conserved end residues are part of each CDR3. A D gene is named only where the DNA matches it firmly. Rows may omit the clone size; those that give it use once, few, many or a size class.

v_gene: TRBV27; j_gene: TRBJ2-1; abundance: .; d_gene: .; CDR3aa: CASSPLAQGNEQFF; CDR3nt: TGTGCCAGCAGTCCCCTAGCCCAGGGCAATGAGCAGTTCTTC
v_gene: TRBV7-9; j_gene: TRBJ2-7; abundance: .; d_gene: .; CDR3aa: CASSLIHYEQYF; CDR3nt: TGTGCCAGCAGCTTAATCCACTACGAGCAGTACTTC
v_gene: TRBV4-3; j_gene: TRBJ1-3; abundance: .; d_gene: .; CDR3aa: CASSQDRLPSFSGNTIYF; CDR3nt: TGCGCCAGCAGCCAAGATCGACTTCCCTCTTTTTCTGGAAACACCATATATTTT
v_gene: TRBV11-2; j_gene: TRBJ2-7; abundance: .; d_gene: TRBD1; CDR3aa: CASSLSGGEQYF; CDR3nt: TGTGCCAGCAGCTTGTCAGGGGGCGAGCAGTACTTC
v_gene: TRBV7-6; j_gene: TRBJ2-7; abundance: once; d_gene: TRBD1; CDR3aa: CASSPRDSSYEQYF; CDR3nt: TGTGCCAGCAGCCCTAGGGACAGCTCCTACGAGCAGTACTTC
v_gene: TRBV7-8; j_gene: TRBJ2-7; abundance: .; d_gene: TRBD1; CDR3aa: CASSFGLGQGVYRLAYEQYF; CDR3nt: TGTGCCAGCAGCTTTGGTTTGGGACAGGGGGTTTATCGGCTAGCCTACGAGCAGTACTTC
v_gene: TRBV19; j_gene: TRBJ2-1; abundance: .; d_gene: .; CDR3aa: CASRDYRNNEQFF; CDR3nt: TGTGCCAGTAGGGATTATCGTAACAATGAGCAGTTCTTC
v_gene: TRBV9; j_gene: TRBJ2-3; abundance: .; d_gene: TRBD2; CDR3aa: CASSASPGLPDTQYF; CDR3nt: TGTGCCAGCAGCGCTTCCCCGGGACTACCAGATACGCAGTATTTT
v_gene: TRBV7-9; j_gene: TRBJ2-7; abundance: .; d_gene: .; CDR3aa: CASSPDRTYEQYF; CDR3nt: TGTGCCAGCAGCCCCGACAGGACGTACGAGCAGTACTTC
v_gene: TRBV7-2; j_gene: TRBJ2-7; abundance: .; d_gene: .; CDR3aa: CASSLDSQPYEQYF; CDR3nt: TGTGCCAGCAGCTTGGACAGCCAACCCTACGAGCAGTACTTC
v_gene: TRBV7-2; j_gene: TRBJ2-2; abundance: .; d_gene: TRBD2; CDR3aa: CGSRGGAGELFF; CDR3nt: TGTGGTTCGCGGGGGGGGGCCGGGGAGCTGTTTTTT
v_gene: TRBV5-5; j_gene: TRBJ2-7; abundance: .; d_gene: TRBD1; CDR3aa: CASSSVWAGGYEQYF; CDR3nt: TGTGCCAGCAGCTCTGTCTGGGCAGGGGGCTACGAGCAGTACTTC
v_gene: TRBV7-2; j_gene: TRBJ2-2; abundance: few; d_gene: .; CDR3aa: CASSSRGLATGELFF; CDR3nt: TGTGCCAGCAGCTCCCGGGGGTTGGCGACCGGGGAGCTGTTTTTT
v_gene: TRBV4-2; j_gene: TRBJ1-1; abundance: .; d_gene: .; CDR3aa: CASSQGTTEAFF; CDR3nt: TGTGCCAGCAGCCAAGGGACCACTGAAGCTTTCTTT
v_gene: TRBV11-3; j_gene: TRBJ2-2; abundance: .; d_gene: .; CDR3aa: CASSRGQTVGGELFF; CDR3nt: TGTGCCAGCAGTCGAGGACAGACCGTGGGGGGGGAGCTGTTTTTT
v_gene: TRBV19; j_gene: TRBJ1-1; abundance: .; d_gene: .; CDR3aa: CASTPRQDMNTEAFF; CDR3nt: TGTGCCAGTACCCCTCGACAGGACATGAACACTGAAGCTTTCTTT
v_gene: TRBV9; j_gene: TRBJ2-7; abundance: once; d_gene: .; CDR3aa: CASSVADRTSYEQYF; CDR3nt: TGTGCCAGCAGCGTAGCAGACAGGACTTCCTACGAGCAGTACTTC
v_gene: TRBV9; j_gene: TRBJ2-3; abundance: .; d_gene: .; CDR3aa: CASSVVGGTDTQYF; CDR3nt: TGTGCCAGCAGCGTAGTCGGCGGGACAGATACGCAGTATTTT
v_gene: TRBV4-1; j_gene: TRBJ1-1; abundance: .; d_gene: .; CDR3aa: CASSQVTGRGSEAFF; CDR3nt: TGCGCCAGCAGCCAAGTGACGGGAAGGGGGTCTGAAGCTTTCTTT
v_gene: TRBV7-9; j_gene: TRBJ2-1; abundance: .; d_gene: TRBD2; CDR3aa: CASSPYRLAGAGDNEQFF; CDR3nt: TGTGCCAGCAGCCCTTACCGACTAGCGGGGGCGGGTGACAATGAGCAGTTCTTC
v_gene: TRBV4-1; j_gene: TRBJ1-1; abundance: hyperexpanded; d_gene: TRBD1; CDR3aa: CASSQESNEGANTEAFF; CDR3nt: TGCGCCAGCAGCCAAGAGTCGAATGAGGGGGCGAACACTGAAGCTTTCTTT
v_gene: TRBV6-4; j_gene: TRBJ1-2; abundance: .; d_gene: TRBD1; CDR3aa: CASSDSDREGGYTF; CDR3nt: TGTGCCAGCAGTGACTCGGACAGGGAAGGCGGCTACACCTTC